Below are 27 T cell receptor beta chains sequenced from a single sample in a study of shared clonotypes between healthy human individuals. The protocol was immunoSEQ multiplex PCR, while the TCRdb copy is restricted to in-frame clones and leaves out a portion. The table has some 700,000 clones, 90% seen once; the top ten hold 34%. Sequenced sample: memory CD8+ T cells from PBMCs. Noted subset: CD45RO+ cells pooled with CCR7-negative TemRA cells. The source of these receptors is a man aged 18-30 years in good health. Some clones in this sample may be carry-over from other donors' samples.

This clone was counted a single time. V is TRBV7-8 and J is TRBJ1-3; D remains ambiguous. CDR1 SGHVS and CDR2 FQNEAQ come from the germline V gene. V was shortened by 5 bases and J by 0 bases, with 11 bases between the two germline ends. CDR3 length: 15 amino acids. CDR3 nucleotides: TGTGCCAGCAGCCGGCGCGGGGACTCTGGAAACACCATATATTTT. Its protein product is CASSRRGDSGNTIYF.

The rearrangement links TRBV4-1 to TRBJ1-6; D is undetermined. The CDR3 runs 14 residues. The germline V gene has CDR1 MGHRA and CDR2 YSYEKL. Between the trimmed V and J ends, which lost 3 bases and 7 bases, there was a span of 10 bases. In nucleotides, the CDR3 is TGCGCCAGCAGCCACATCATGAGGAATTCACCCCTCCACTTT. This translates into CASSHIMRNSPLHF.

This rearrangement joins TRBV25-1 to TRBJ1-1, with D possibly TRBD1 on 6 matching bases. Germline CDR1 and CDR2: MGHDK and SYGVNS. With 3 bases removed from V and 0 bases from J, the gap between germline ends came to 11 bases. The CDR3 is made up of 15 amino acids. The CDR3 is CASSEDSELNTEAFF. The CDR3 DNA reads TGTGCCAGCAGTGAGGACAGCGAGTTGAACACTGAAGCTTTCTTT.

The V call is TRBV13, the J call TRBJ2-7, with 11 positions matching TRBD1. V trimming: 5 bases; J trimming: 4 bases; junction bases outside the gene matches: 7. The CDR3 has 15 amino acids. Germline CDR1 reads PRHDT; CDR2 reads FYEKMQ (reference sequence). The CDR3 is CASSRAGTGGYEQYF. The CDR3 nucleotides read TGTGCCAGCAGCCGCGCCGGGACAGGGGGGTACGAGCAGTACTTC.

V is TRBV27 and J is TRBJ2-7; no definite D call. Germline lookup yields CDR1 MNHEY and CDR2 SMNVEV (reference sequence). The germline V and J ends were trimmed by 8 bases and 2 bases, with 13 bases remaining between them. CDR3 length: 13 amino acids. The CDR3 DNA sequence: TGTGCCAGCTCTTACCTATATCCCTACGAGCAGTACTTC. As protein: CASSYLYPYEQYF.

The J gene is TRBJ2-7, the V gene TRBV27; D is uncertain. Germline CDR1 reads MNHEY; CDR2 reads SMNVEV (reference sequence). V lost 0 bases, J lost 4 bases, and 10 bases lay in between. The CDR3 length is 14 residues. The CDR3 nucleotides read TGTGCCAGCAGTTTATCCTGGAGTGTATACGAGCAGTACTTC. Encoded protein: CASSLSWSVYEQYF.

The CDR3 sequence: CAISSGQGEDSPLHF. In nucleotides, the CDR3 is TGTGCCATCAGTTCGGGACAGGGGGAAGATTCACCCCTCCACTTT. V usage is TRBV10-3 and J usage is TRBJ1-6, with TRBD1 identical over 11 bases. This CDR3 contains 15 residues. The V segment lost 5 bases and the J segment 8 bases; nucleotides outside the gene matches: 5. The germline gives CDR1 ENHRY, CDR2 SYGVKD.

This sequence joins TRBV19 and TRBJ2-7, with 9 bases matching TRBD1. The CDR3 covers 14 residues. The V and J ends lost 3 bases and 2 bases, in that order; junction bases with no gene match: 2. Germline V gene sequence: CDR1 LNHDA, CDR2 SQIVND (reference sequence). The DNA of the CDR3 is TGTGCCAGTAGTATCGACAGGGGGACCTACGAGCAGTACTTC. Its translation: CASSIDRGTYEQYF.

This sequence joins TRBV7-8 and TRBJ2-1; 12 nucleotides align to TRBD2. Trimming removed 4 bases from V and 4 bases from J; junction bases left unmatched: 8. This CDR3 is built from 17 residues. Per germline, CDR1 SGHVS and CDR2 FQNEAQ. The chain's CDR3 is CASSSLTSGSLYNEQFF. The CDR3 DNA follows: TGTGCCAGCAGCTCCCTGACTAGCGGGAGTCTATACAATGAGCAGTTCTTC.

The chain uses TRBV28 and TRBJ2-1; maybe TRBD2 (5 bases). This CDR3 has 17 residues. The V and J ends lost 3 bases and 2 bases respectively, with 17 bases between them. Germline lookup yields CDR1 MDHEN and CDR2 SYDVKM. This CDR3 reads CASSLRRRTSAYNEQFF. The DNA for the CDR3 is TGTGCCAGCAGTTTGAGAAGGCGTACTAGTGCCTACAATGAGCAGTTCTTC.

The chain uses TRBV7-3 and TRBJ2-5; D remains ambiguous. CDR3 length: 14 residues. Germline V gives CDR1 SGHTA, CDR2 FQGTGA. V was clipped by 0 bases and J by 4 bases, with 9 bases between them. The CDR3 loop is CASSLTGMVETQYF. The CDR3 region has the DNA TGTGCCAGCAGCTTAACAGGGATGGTAGAGACCCAGTACTTC.

This clone was seen a handful of times. This chain links TRBV19 with TRBJ1-3; 8 bases fit TRBD1. CDR1 and CDR2 (germline): LNHDA, SQIVND (reference sequence). CDR3 length: 14 amino acids. V trimming: 7 bases; J trimming: 2 bases; junction bases outside the gene matches: 4. The CDR3 loop reads CASTDRGTGNTIYF. DNA for the CDR3: TGTGCCAGTACTGACAGGGGCACTGGAAACACCATATATTTT. Filled out from reference TRBV19 and TRBJ1-3, the complete variable domain reads DGGITQSPKYLFRKEGQNVTLSCEQNLNHDAMYWYRQDPGQGLRLIYYSQIVNDFQKGDIAEGYSVSREKKESFPLTVTSAQKNPTAFYLCASTDRGTGNTIYFGEGSWLTVV.

V is TRBV30 and J is TRBJ1-2; possible D gene TRBD1, 5 bases. V lost 7 bases, J lost 4 bases, and 13 bases lay in between. Germline values: CDR1 GTSNPN, CDR2 SVGIG (reference sequence). The CDR3 is 12 residues long. The CDR3 loop is CAYPEGLYGYTF. In nucleotides, the CDR3 is TGTGCCTACCCGGAGGGGCTCTATGGCTACACCTTC.

V and J are TRBV4-3 and TRBJ1-1, with D possibly being TRBD1 (6 bases). The CDR3 runs to 16 residues. Trimming pared 0 bases from V and 4 bases from J, leaving 15 bases between. Germline V gene lookup returns CDR1 LGHNA and CDR2 YSLEER. CDR3 bases: TGCGCCAGCAGCCAAGATCGGCAGGGGAGATTCACTGAAGCTTTCTTT. It codes for CASSQDRQGRFTEAFF.

This clone was recorded once. The CDR3 DNA reads TGTGCCAGCAGCCAGGCCGTATACCGGGGGGGGCTGTTTTTT. This translates into CASSQAVYRGGLFF. This sequence joins TRBV6-1 and TRBJ1-4; possible D gene TRBD1, 5 bases. The CDR3 is 14 amino acids. Per the germline V gene, CDR1 is MNHNS and CDR2 is SASEGT. Trimming took off 6 bases at V and 14 bases at J, with 22 bases between the two ends.

The chain carries TRBV6-6 and TRBJ2-5; D uncertain. Germline CDR1 is MNHNY and CDR2 is SVGAGI (reference sequence). The CDR3 loop spans 13 amino acids. Deletions cut 3 bases from V and 5 bases from J, with 10 bases between. CDR3 protein: CASSYFWRETQYF. The CDR3 nucleotides read TGTGCCAGCAGTTATTTCTGGCGGGAGACCCAGTACTTC.

The chain carries TRBV9 and TRBJ2-1, with 10 bases that match TRBD2. Unmatched junction bases numbered 9, after V lost 3 bases and J lost 6 bases. CDR1 and CDR2 (germline): SGDLS, YYNGEE. The CDR3 has 16 amino acids. In DNA, the CDR3 is TGTGCCAGCAGCGCCCAGGGACTAGCGTCGGCCAATGAGCAGTTCTTC. This encodes CASSAQGLASANEQFF.

The rearrangement links TRBV4-3 to TRBJ1-5, with D tentatively TRBD1 (5 bases). V lost 0 bases, J lost 1 base, and 7 bases lay in between. This CDR3 contains 15 residues. Germline V gives CDR1 LGHNA, CDR2 YSLEER. CDR3 DNA: TGCGCCAGCAGCCAAGATTGGGGGAGCAATCAGCCCCAGCATTTT. Translated: CASSQDWGSNQPQHF.

The J gene is TRBJ2-1, the V gene TRBV7-3, with 11 bases lining up with TRBD2. Trimming cost V 2 bases and J 4 bases; bases outside gene matches: 13. This CDR3 is built from 19 residues. CDR1 and CDR2 (germline): SGHTA, FQGTGA. CDR3 residues: CASSLFKVAGGSFYNEQFF. CDR3 nucleotide sequence: TGTGCCAGCAGCTTATTTAAAGTAGCGGGAGGGTCCTTTTACAATGAGCAGTTCTTC.

J is TRBJ2-7 and V is TRBV7-2, with D maybe TRBD1 (6 bases). Per the germline V gene, CDR1 is SGHTA and CDR2 is FQGNSA. This CDR3 comprises 17 residues. The V gene lost 3 bases and the J gene lost 0 bases, with 18 bases spanning the gap. CDR3 loop: CASSFEPRTAVSYEQYF. CDR3 sequence (DNA): TGTGCCAGCAGCTTTGAACCCAGGACAGCCGTCTCCTACGAGCAGTACTTC.

The rearrangement links TRBV28 to TRBJ2-1, with D perhaps matching TRBD2 (7 bases). The V end was cut by 2 bases, the J end by 6 bases, with 20 bases between. CDR1 is MDHEN and CDR2 is SYDVKM in the germline V gene. CDR3 length: 17 residues. Written as DNA, the CDR3 is TGTGCCAGCAGTTTAGGTTTGGGGGGGCTAATTAGCAATGAGCAGTTCTTC. It codes for CASSLGLGGLISNEQFF.

The rearrangement joins TRBV7-2 to TRBJ2-1; D may be TRBD2 (6 bases). Germline assignment: CDR1 SGHTA and CDR2 FQGNSA. V was clipped by 5 bases and J by 5 bases, with 13 bases between them. This CDR3 contains 14 residues. For the CDR3, the DNA is TGTGCCAGCAGCACACTCGGGACTGACAATGAGCAGTTCTTC. It specifies CASSTLGTDNEQFF.

The chain uses TRBV28 and TRBJ2-7, with 10 positions matching TRBD2. V was pared by 4 bases and J by 0 bases, with 18 bases of the junction left unmatched. CDR1 MDHEN and CDR2 SYDVKM come from the germline V gene. The CDR3 spans 20 residues. Here the CDR3 DNA reads TGTGCCAGCAGTTACACCTACTTGACTAGCGGGCCCACCAGCTCCTACGAGCAGTACTTC. This sequence encodes CASSYTYLTSGPTSSYEQYF.

This rearrangement joins TRBV9 to TRBJ2-5, with TRBD2 as a possible D gene (5 bases). From germline, CDR1 is SGDLS and CDR2 YYNGEE. This CDR3 contains 16 residues. Trimming pared 0 bases from V and 4 bases from J, leaving 16 bases between. CDR3 sequence (DNA): TGTGCCAGCAGCGTAGGTGGCGCGGGTTACGGAGAGACCCAGTACTTC. Translated, it gives CASSVGGAGYGETQYF. Complete variable domain (other parts from reference TRBV9 and TRBJ2-5): DSGVTQTPKHLITATGQRVTLRCSPRSGDLSVYWYQQSLDQGLQFLIQYYNGEERAKGNILERFSAQQFPDLHSELNLSSLELGDSALYFCASSVGGAGYGETQYFGPGTRLLVL.

The genes are TRBV11-2 and TRBJ2-1; 7 bases are a match to TRBD2. CDR1 and CDR2 from the germline V gene are SGHAT and FQNNGV. V shed 5 bases and J 2 bases; nucleotides not matched to a gene: 9. The CDR3 has 16 residues. CDR3 DNA sequence: TGTGCCAGCAGCCAGCGGCTAGCGGCAACCTACAATGAGCAGTTCTTC. Protein: CASSQRLAATYNEQFF.

V usage is TRBV19 and J usage is TRBJ1-5; 9 bases agree with TRBD1. The CDR3 is 17 residues long. Germline CDR1 is LNHDA and CDR2 is SQIVND (reference sequence). With 9 bases clipped from V and 8 bases from J, the junction kept 20 bases outside the gene matches. This CDR3 reads CASRRLWTGAFVEPQHF. For the CDR3, the DNA is TGTGCCAGCAGACGACTTTGGACAGGGGCGTTCGTGGAGCCCCAGCATTTT.

The V gene is TRBV7-8, the J gene TRBJ1-4, with TRBD1 identical over 8 bases. V trimming: 4 bases; J trimming: 7 bases; junction bases outside the gene matches: 5. CDR1 and CDR2 (germline): SGHVS, FQNEAQ. This CDR3 is built from 14 residues. CDR3: CASSWTGLGEKLFF. Written as DNA, the CDR3 is TGTGCCAGCAGCTGGACAGGGCTGGGTGAAAAACTGTTTTTT.